A selection of T cell receptor beta chains follows, all from one sample in a study of CD8+CD57+ T cells in acquired aplastic anemia. TCRdb passed the reads through MiXCR, listing each CDR3 protein once. The sample records around 68,000 distinct CDR3 sequences, around half being singletons. The material sequenced was sorted CD4+, CD8+, or CD8+CD57+ T cells (not recorded which) from PBMCs. These receptors all stem from a human donor in good health, serving as a control. CDR3s include the opening cysteine and the closing phenylalanine or tryptophan. Fields, in order: clone size, D gene, V gene, J gene, CDR3 protein, CDR3 DNA. The D gene is left open where the match is weak. The listing skips clone size in some rows; elsewhere it reads once, few, many or a size class.

>many|NA|TRBV28|TRBJ2-3
CASSLSEAGHRLGQYF
TGTGCCAGCAGTCTCTCTGAAGCGGGACATCGGCTTGGGCAGTATTTT
>NA|NA|TRBV7-8|TRBJ1-5
CASSQVPGPYSDQPQHF
TGTGCCAGCAGCCAGGTTCCGGGACCTTATAGCGATCAGCCCCAGCATTTT
>NA|NA|TRBV20-1|TRBJ2-3
CSAPARLDTDTQYF
TGCAGTGCGCCTGCGCGGCTAGACACAGATACGCAGTATTTT
>NA|NA|TRBV9|TRBJ2-5
CASSVGDSETRYF
TGTGCCAGCAGCGTAGGGGACTCGGAGACCCGGTACTTC
>NA|TRBD1|TRBV29-1|TRBJ1-1
CSVAQTGRTEAFF
TGCAGCGTTGCCCAGACAGGGAGGACTGAAGCTTTCTTT
>many|TRBD2|TRBV19|TRBJ2-1
CASSASSGSSSYNEQFF
TGTGCCAGTAGCGCTTCAAGCGGGAGCTCTTCCTACAATGAGCAGTTCTTC
>once|NA|TRBV19|TRBJ2-7
CASSIARGYEQYF
TGTGCCAGTAGTATAGCCCGGGGGTACGAGCAGTACTTC
>NA|TRBD1|TRBV7-2|TRBJ2-1
CASSLAGTGVNEQFF
TGTGCCAGCAGCTTAGCGGGGACAGGAGTCAATGAGCAGTTCTTC
>NA|TRBD1|TRBV5-1|TRBJ1-5
CASSWGTGKSNQPQHF
TGCGCCAGCAGCTGGGGGACAGGGAAAAGCAATCAGCCCCAGCATTTT
>few|TRBD1|TRBV29-1|TRBJ2-7
CSVEEKGQGPSYEQYF
TGCAGCGTGGAAGAGAAAGGACAGGGACCGTCCTACGAGCAGTACTTC
>NA|NA|TRBV7-9|TRBJ1-2
CASSTPGGGGYTF
TGTGCCAGCAGCACACCCGGGGGTGGCGGCTACACCTTC
>NA|TRBD1|TRBV7-2|TRBJ2-7
CASSSGQDSYEQYF
TGTGCCAGCAGCTCCGGACAGGACTCCTACGAGCAGTACTTC
>NA|NA|TRBV29-1|TRBJ1-1
CSVLTLEAFF
TGCAGCGTTCTTACATTGGAAGCTTTCTTT
>NA|TRBD2|TRBV2|TRBJ2-7
CASSAEGTSGTPYEQYF
TGTGCCAGCAGTGCAGAAGGGACTAGCGGGACTCCCTACGAGCAGTACTTC
>many|NA|TRBV7-8|TRBJ2-1
CASSLSLDLPRNEQFF
TGTGCCAGCAGCTTAAGCTTGGACCTACCGCGGAATGAGCAGTTCTTC
>NA|NA|TRBV25-1|TRBJ1-6
CASSGARDYYNSPLHF
TGTGCCAGCAGTGGGGCCCGGGACTATTATAATTCACCCCTCCACTTT
>many|NA|TRBV6-1|TRBJ1-1
CASSGRPGNTEAFF
TGTGCCAGCAGTGGTCGTCCGGGGAACACTGAAGCTTTCTTT
>NA|NA|TRBV15|TRBJ2-7
CATSSGTPYEQYF
TGTGCCACCAGTTCCGGGACGCCCTACGAGCAGTACTTC
>NA|TRBD1|TRBV20-1|TRBJ2-5
CSARQGELRETQYF
TGCAGTGCTAGACAGGGGGAGCTGAGGGAGACCCAGTACTTC
>many|TRBD2|TRBV6-1|TRBJ2-1
CASSGWPGLVADEQFF
TGTGCCAGCAGTGGATGGCCGGGACTAGTGGCGGATGAGCAGTTCTTC
>once|NA|TRBV7-9|TRBJ2-1
CASMQANNEQPF
TGTGCCAGCATGCAGGCGAACAATGAGCAGCCCTTC
>NA|NA|TRBV9|TRBJ2-1
CASSVGGRTNEQFF
TGTGCCAGCAGCGTAGGAGGCAGAACTAATGAGCAGTTCTTC
>many|NA|TRBV7-9|TRBJ1-5
CASSPSPDGQPQHF
TGTGCCAGCAGCCCCAGTCCGGACGGGCAGCCCCAGCATTTT
>NA|NA|TRBV19|TRBJ1-1
CASRVGLDTEALF
TGTGCCAGTCGAGTGGGGCTGGACACTGAAGCTCTCTTT
>NA|NA|TRBV7-9|TRBJ1-6
CASSPIGSGSPLHF
TGTGCCAGCAGTCCAATCGGGTCGGGTTCACCCCTCCACTTT
>NA|NA|TRBV9|TRBJ1-1
CASSSQGGVNTEAFF
TGTGCCAGCAGCTCCCAGGGAGGGGTGAACACTGAAGCTTTCTTT
>NA|NA|TRBV3-1|TRBJ1-2
CASSQEHGYGYTF
TGTGCCAGCAGCCAAGAGCATGGCTATGGCTACACCTTC
>once|TRBD1|TRBV10-2|TRBJ1-1
CASSGDSLNTEAFF
TGCGCCAGCAGTGGGGACAGTTTGAACACTGAAGCTTTCTTT
>NA|NA|TRBV28|TRBJ1-2
CASSFRDYGYTF
TGTGCCAGCAGTTTCAGGGACTATGGCTACACCTTC
>NA|NA|TRBV7-2|TRBJ1-2
CASSFIGYGYTF
TGTGCCAGCAGCTTTATCGGCTATGGCTACACCTTC
>NA|TRBD2|TRBV5-4|TRBJ2-7
CASSVASGVYEQYF
TGTGCCAGCAGTGTGGCTAGCGGGGTCTACGAGCAGTACTTC
>many|NA|TRBV27|TRBJ1-1
CASSLGANSEAFF
TGTGCCAGCAGTTTAGGAGCGAACAGCGAAGCTTTCTTT
>medium-sized|NA|TRBV2|TRBJ1-1
CASSAPEDTEAFF
TGTGCCAGCAGTGCACCCGAAGACACTGAAGCTTTCTTT